A selection of T cell receptor beta chains follows, all from one sample in a study of CD8 T cells in ankylosing spondylitis. A single record per CDR3 protein comes from TCRdb applying MiXCR to the 5' RACE reads. The sample lists over 700,000 distinct CDR3 sequences, under 20% seen once, with roughly a fifth in the top ten. Sequenced sample: blood, either unsorted or a sorted T cell fraction (not recorded which). These TCRs come from a male donor with ankylosing spondylitis. Each CDR3 is given with its conserved first and last residue. A D gene is named only where the DNA matches it firmly. Not every row has a clone size; where given, it reads once, few, many or a size class.

v_call	clone_size	d_call	j_call	cdr3_nt	cdr3_aa
TRBV7-9	.	.	TRBJ2-3	TGTGCCAGCAGAACCCGGACAACTAGCACAGATACGCAGTATTTT	CASRTRTTSTDTQYF
TRBV5-1	few	TRBD1	TRBJ2-2	TGCGCCAGCAGCAAAGACAGGGCCGGGGAGCTGTTTTTT	CASSKDRAGELFF
TRBV7-2	few	.	TRBJ2-2	TGTGCCAGCAGCACCGGACCACCCGGGGAGCTGTTTTTT	CASSTGPPGELFF
TRBV20-1	.	.	TRBJ2-1	TGCAGTGCTAGATCCCGAGGCGGGGTTGGCTACAATGAGCAGTTCTTC	CSARSRGGVGYNEQFF
TRBV9	few	TRBD1	TRBJ2-5	TGTGCCAGCAGCGTAGCACCAGGGGGCTTGGAGACCCAGTACTTC	CASSVAPGGLETQYF
TRBV5-1	.	TRBD2	TRBJ2-1	TGCGCCAGCAGCAACGGGACTAGCGTGAACAATGAGCAGTTCTTC	CASSNGTSVNNEQFF
TRBV9	few	.	TRBJ2-1	TGTGCCAGCAGCGCCCGGGGGAGCTGGTGGGATGAGCAGTTCTTC	CASSARGSWWDEQFF
TRBV29-1	few	.	TRBJ2-1	TGCAGCGCCACCCTGGGAGGGGGATACAATGAGCAGTTCTTC	CSATLGGGYNEQFF
TRBV5-1	many	.	TRBJ1-2	TGCGCCAGCAGCTTGGACGGAAATGGCTACACCTTC	CASSLDGNGYTF
TRBV6-2/TRBV6-3	.	.	TRBJ1-5	TGTGCCAGCAGTTACCGGACAACCCAGCATTTT	CASSYRTTQHF
TRBV29-1	.	.	TRBJ2-4	TGCAGCGTTGTAGGCAGACTAGCCAAAAACATTCAGTACTTC	CSVVGRLAKNIQYF
TRBV20-1	few	TRBD2	TRBJ2-7	TGCAGTGCTACCTCCCCCGGGACTAACTACGAGCAGTACTTC	CSATSPGTNYEQYF
TRBV12-3/TRBV12-4	many	.	TRBJ2-5	TGTGCCAGCAGTCAGTCCGGAGGGATACAAGAGACCCAGTACTTC	CASSQSGGIQETQYF
TRBV4-3	few	.	TRBJ2-1	TGCGCCAGCAGCCCTGGTTGGGCTCCCTACAATGAGCAGTTCTTC	CASSPGWAPYNEQFF
TRBV5-1	.	TRBD1	TRBJ2-3	TGCGCCAGCAGCGCACAACAGGGGCTGGACGATACGCAGTATTTT	CASSAQQGLDDTQYF
TRBV24-1	few	TRBD2	TRBJ2-1	TGTGCCACCAGTGATGGGAGGGCGGGATTCTTC	CATSDGRAGFF
TRBV4-3	few	TRBD2	TRBJ2-5	TGCGCCAGCAGCCAAGACCTTAGCGGGAGTGAGGAGACCCAGTACTTC	CASSQDLSGSEETQYF
TRBV11-3	.	.	TRBJ1-2	TGTGCCAGCAGCCCGCTTTGGGGGCTGGGTGGCTACACCTTC	CASSPLWGLGGYTF
TRBV6-2/TRBV6-3	few	.	TRBJ1-1	TGTGCCAGCAGTTACGGTGCCGCTCGTCAGTCAGCAGAAGCTTTCTTT	CASSYGAARQSAEAFF
TRBV2	.	.	TRBJ2-7	TGTGCCAGCAGCCAGGGGACTCGGTACGAGCAGTACTTC	CASSQGTRYEQYF
TRBV7-9	few	.	TRBJ2-1	TGTGCCAGCAGCTCCCGGGGTGAGCAGTTCTTC	CASSSRGEQFF
TRBV5-1	.	.	TRBJ2-7	TGCGCCAGCAGCTCTGGGGCGATTTACGAGCAGTACTTC	CASSSGAIYEQYF
TRBV3-1	few	.	TRBJ2-7	TGTGCCAGCGCCCCGGGGTTTTCCTACGAGCAGTACTTC	CASAPGFSYEQYF
TRBV7-2	.	.	TRBJ1-2	TGTGCCAGCAGCTTACAAGTGGGCAGCTATGGCTACACCTTC	CASSLQVGSYGYTF
TRBV15	few	TRBD1	TRBJ1-3	TGTGCCACCAGCAGGGACAGGGCGGCGGGAAACACCATATATTTT	CATSRDRAAGNTIYF
TRBV28	.	.	TRBJ2-7	TGTGCCAGCAGTTTAGTGGGCTGGGCGTACCCAAAAGAGCAGTACTTC	CASSLVGWAYPKEQYF
TRBV7-3	.	TRBD2	TRBJ2-3	TGTGCCAGCAGCTCGTCGCGGGAGTCGGATACGCAGTATTTT	CASSSSRESDTQYF
TRBV12-3/TRBV12-4	few	TRBD2	TRBJ2-1	TGTGCCAGCAGCCACCGGGGACTAGCGGGGGACAATGAGCAGTTCTTC	CASSHRGLAGDNEQFF
TRBV20-1	.	TRBD2	TRBJ2-5	TGCAGTGCGGGACTAGCGGAGGGGTTAAAGACCCAGTACTTC	CSAGLAEGLKTQYF
TRBV7-9	.	.	TRBJ2-3	TGTGCCAGCAGCTCGCCTGTTGGGGAAGGTGGTCCGGATACGCAGTATTTT	CASSSPVGEGGPDTQYF
TRBV5-1	.	.	TRBJ1-6	TGCGCCAGCAGCTTGCCGGGCAGTAATTCACCCCTCCACTTT	CASSLPGSNSPLHF
TRBV7-9	few	.	TRBJ2-4	TGTGCCAGCAGCCTACCAAGTTCGGCCCTAGCCAAAAACATTCAGTACTTC	CASSLPSSALAKNIQYF
TRBV7-8	.	TRBD2	TRBJ2-1	TGTGCCAGCAGCTTAGCGTTGGGGACTAGCGGGCGGAATGAGCAGTTCTTC	CASSLALGTSGRNEQFF
TRBV11-2	.	.	TRBJ2-1	TGTGCCAGCAGCTTGGCGACTCCCTCCTACAATGAGCAGTTCTTC	CASSLATPSYNEQFF
TRBV18	few	.	TRBJ1-3	TGTGCCAGCTCACCAGGGTCCCGCTCTGGAAACACCATATATTTT	CASSPGSRSGNTIYF
TRBV6-2/TRBV6-3	few	.	TRBJ2-1	TGTGCCAGCAGCCCCCTGCCAGGGTTGAATGAGCAGTTCTTC	CASSPLPGLNEQFF
TRBV7-9	.	TRBD2	TRBJ2-2	TGTGCCAGCAGCCCCCAGGAGCGGGAGTACACCGGGGAGCTGTTTTTT	CASSPQEREYTGELFF
TRBV12-3/TRBV12-4	once	.	TRBJ2-1	TGTGCCAGCAGGTCGGACTGGAATGAGCAGTTCTTC	CASRSDWNEQFF
TRBV5-1	few	TRBD2	TRBJ2-1	TGCGCCAGCAGGCCTAGCGGGGACAATGAGCAGTTCTTC	CASRPSGDNEQFF
TRBV24-1	few	.	TRBJ1-2	TGTGCCACCAGTGATGAACGGGTTAACTATGGCTACACCTTC	CATSDERVNYGYTF
TRBV5-1	.	.	TRBJ2-5	TGCGCCAGCAGCTTGTACAGGGTGGAAGGAGAGACCCAGTACTTC	CASSLYRVEGETQYF
TRBV5-1	many	TRBD1	TRBJ1-2	TGCGCCAGCAGCGCGGGACAGGGAGAGGGTGGCTACACCTTC	CASSAGQGEGGYTF
TRBV7-6	few	TRBD1	TRBJ2-7	TGTGCCAGCAGCGACCGACAGGGGGGGAACGAGCAGTACTTC	CASSDRQGGNEQYF
TRBV12-3/TRBV12-4	many	TRBD1	TRBJ1-5	TGTGCCAGCCGGGGACAGGGGGCGAATCAGCCCCAGCATTTT	CASRGQGANQPQHF
TRBV7-9	few	TRBD2	TRBJ2-1	TGTGCCAGCAGCCGCCTACTAGCGGGGGGGCTCCACAATGAGCAGTTCTTC	CASSRLLAGGLHNEQFF
TRBV30	.	.	TRBJ1-2	TGTGCCTGGACCCGGGACCGGGCCCATGGCTACACCTTC	CAWTRDRAHGYTF
TRBV12-3/TRBV12-4	.	TRBD1	TRBJ2-7	TGTGCCAGCAGTCCCGGACAGGGCCTCAGCTCCTACGAGCAGTACTTC	CASSPGQGLSSYEQYF
TRBV6-2/TRBV6-3	.	TRBD1	TRBJ2-1	TGTGCCAGCAGTTGGCTCCAGGGGGTTTCTTACAATGAGCAGTTCTTC	CASSWLQGVSYNEQFF
TRBV6-6	many	.	TRBJ1-5	TGTGCCAGCTCGGGGGGCGTTTGGCAGCCCCAGCATTTT	CASSGGVWQPQHF
TRBV2	many	TRBD1	TRBJ2-5	TGTGCCAGCAGCCGGGACAGCCAAGAGACCCAGTACTTC	CASSRDSQETQYF
TRBV24-1	few	TRBD2	TRBJ2-1	TGTGCCACCAGTGATACGACTAGCGAGAGAGACAATGAGCAGTTCTTC	CATSDTTSERDNEQFF
TRBV12-3/TRBV12-4	.	.	TRBJ2-4	TGTGCCAGCAGTTTCGTCGTATGGGGCGACAAAAACATTCAGTACTTC	CASSFVVWGDKNIQYF
TRBV4-1	.	TRBD2	TRBJ2-1	TGCGCCAGCAGCCAAGATCCGGGAGGGGGGTACAATGAGCAGTTCTTC	CASSQDPGGGYNEQFF
TRBV5-1	few	.	TRBJ2-3	TGCGCCAGCGGTGGAACTAGCACAGATACGCAGTATTTT	CASGGTSTDTQYF
TRBV2	.	.	TRBJ2-1	TGTGCCAGCAGCTTGTTGGTGCCGGGGGATGAGCAGTTCTTC	CASSLLVPGDEQFF
TRBV5-1	few	TRBD2	TRBJ2-1	TGCGCCAGCAGCGCCCTAGCGGGGGGGAACAATGAGCAGTTCTTC	CASSALAGGNNEQFF